This entry is about one T cell receptor (beta chain). V gave up 4 bases and J gave up 2 bases; unmatched junction bases: 8. The germline CDR1 and CDR2 sequences are LNHDA and SQIVND (reference sequence). The CDR3 totals 17 residues. This sample was taken from a study of blood T cell repertoires in COVID-19. At the level of the study: The United States, Italy and Spain supplied acute and convalescent COVID-19 samples.

How the authors handled the data: It was from reference gene primer amplification that nucleated cell counts were estimated. The table came from immunoSEQ multiplex PCR; TCRdb's copy has only in-frame clones and leaves some out. D and trimming were read from the DNA, whereas the V and J calls and clone size are those reported in that table. There are approximately 140,000 clones in the sample; under 90% occur only once, and roughly 3.8% lies in the top ten. The cohort comprised adults aged about 18 to 90 years residing in approximately 25 US areas. Cohorts were assigned according to the clinical history that participants reported.

Input material: PBMCs or T cells enriched from blood (not recorded which). The genes are TRBV19 and TRBJ1-2, with 12 bases matching TRBD1. This clonotype was sampled from a man aged 45-60 years in a cohort exposed to, infected with or recovered from COVID-19 (not recorded which). CDR3 sequence (DNA): TGTGCCAGTAGTAAGGGACAGGGGGCAAGTTTGAACTATGGCTACACCTTC. This codes for CASSKGQGASLNYGYTF.